One sample yielded the 14 T cell receptor beta chains listed below, sequenced in a study of blood T cell repertoires in COVID-19. Using immunoSEQ multiplex PCR, the repertoire was profiled, and TCRdb retains in-frame clones only, with some absent. This table holds roughly 50,000 clones, around 80% found once. Sequences were obtained from peripheral blood. All receptors come from a man aged 50-60 years with acute or convalescent COVID-19.

The chain couples TRBV28 to TRBJ2-1; 7 positions match TRBD1. This CDR3 contains 15 residues. The junction had 5 bases not matched to a gene; V was cut back by 2 bases and J by 4 bases. Germline CDR1 and CDR2: MDHEN and SYDVKM. The CDR3 DNA sequence: TGTGCCAGCAGTTTAGAGCAGGGGGAGTACAATGAGCAGTTCTTC. Protein sequence: CASSLEQGEYNEQFF. The whole variable domain, remainder taken from reference TRBV28 and TRBJ2-1, is DVKVTQSSRYLVKRTGEKVFLECVQDMDHENMFWYRQDPGLGLRLIYFSYDVKMKEKGDIPEGYSVSREKKERFSLILESASTNQTSMYLCASSLEQGEYNEQFFGPGTRLTVL.

The chain uses TRBV11-3 and TRBJ2-1, with 12 positions matching TRBD2. This CDR3 spans 15 amino acids. Germline CDR1 is SGHNT and CDR2 is YENEEA. The J segment lost 7 bases and the V segment lost 6 bases, leaving 7 bases of the junction unmatched. The CDR3 protein is CASSSRTSGVNEQFF. In nucleotides, the CDR3 is TGTGCCAGCAGTTCCCGGACTAGCGGGGTTAATGAGCAGTTCTTC. Full variable domain (missing parts from reference TRBV11-3 and TRBJ2-1): EAGVVQSPRYKIIEKKQPVAFWCNPISGHNTLYWYLQNLGQGPELLIRYENEEAVDDSQLPKDRFSAERLKGVDSTLKIQPAELGDSAVYLCASSSRTSGVNEQFFGPGTRLTVL.

This clone was detected once. The genes are TRBV19 and TRBJ1-4; D might be TRBD1 (6 bases). Germline V gene sequence: CDR1 LNHDA, CDR2 SQIVND (reference sequence). The CDR3 loop spans 15 amino acids. Trimming shortened V by 7 bases and J by 1 base, and 13 bases separated the two germline ends. The CDR3 region is CASTSRGRTNEKLFF. The CDR3 DNA follows: TGTGCCAGTACCAGCAGGGGCCGAACTAATGAAAAACTGTTTTTT.

This clone showed up just once. The chain employs TRBV27 and TRBJ1-1, with D perhaps matching TRBD1 (5 bases). Germline lookup yields CDR1 MNHEY and CDR2 SMNVEV (reference sequence). Between the trimmed V and J ends, which lost 2 bases and 4 bases, there was a span of 8 bases. This CDR3 contains 13 residues. The CDR3 spells CASSLRQRTEAFF. CDR3 bases: TGTGCCAGCAGTTTAAGACAGCGCACTGAAGCTTTCTTT.

A single count supports this clone. The chain uses TRBV11-2 and TRBJ2-3; D not certain. The V end lost 4 bases, the J end lost 4 bases, and 15 bases lay between the germline ends. CDR3 length: 15 residues. From germline, CDR1 is SGHAT and CDR2 FQNNGV. The CDR3 DNA follows: TGTGCCAGCAGCTCGCTGGCAGAACACCCAGATACGCAGTATTTT. It encodes CASSSLAEHPDTQYF.

V gene TRBV6-6 combines with J gene TRBJ2-5; TRBD1 matches at 8 bases. Germline-derived CDR1 and CDR2 are MNHNY and SVGAGI (reference sequence). CDR3 length equals 15 residues. V was pared by 4 bases and J by 2 bases, with 6 bases of the junction left unmatched. The CDR3 is CASSFGQGGQETQYF. The CDR3 nucleotides read TGTGCCAGCAGTTTTGGACAGGGCGGGCAAGAGACCCAGTACTTC.

This rearrangement joins TRBV5-6 to TRBJ1-5; TRBD1 agrees at 10 bases. The CDR3 contains 15 residues. V shed 4 bases, J shed 6 bases, and the junction held 7 bases outside the gene matches. The germline gives CDR1 SGHDT, CDR2 YYEEEE. CDR3 sequence reads: CASSRGTGEAQPQHF. The CDR3 coding sequence is TGTGCCAGCAGCCGCGGGACAGGGGAGGCTCAGCCCCAGCATTTT.

This chain joins TRBV6-5 and TRBJ2-6; a weak D match, TRBD1 (5 bases). CDR1 is MNHEY, CDR2 SVGAGI, per germline. CDR3 size: 15 residues. V was shortened by 10 bases and J by 4 bases, with 17 bases between the two germline ends. CDR3 amino acids: CATLAQANGANVLTF. In DNA, the CDR3 is TGTGCCACTTTGGCACAGGCAAACGGGGCCAACGTCCTGACTTTC.

The chain joins TRBV7-8 to TRBJ2-3; the D gene is possibly TRBD2 (6 bases). The V and J ends lost 4 bases and 1 base respectively, with 15 bases between them. The CDR3 is 16 amino acids. The germline CDR1 and CDR2 sequences are SGHVS and FQNEAQ. The CDR3 bases are TGTGCCAGCAGCTCCCGGGAAGGGAGGCGCACAGATACGCAGTATTTT. This sequence encodes CASSSREGRRTDTQYF.

The chain is built from TRBV5-1 and TRBJ1-1, with D unclear. Trimming took off 3 bases at V and 1 base at J, with 13 bases between the two ends. This CDR3 has 15 amino acids. In germline, CDR1 is SGHRS, CDR2 YFSETQ. CDR3 loop: CASSSARSANTEAFF. The DNA of the CDR3 is TGCGCCAGCAGCTCGGCCCGGAGCGCGAACACTGAAGCTTTCTTT. The variable domain in full, completed from reference TRBV5-1 and TRBJ1-1, reads KAGVTQTPRYLIKTRGQQVTLSCSPISGHRSVSWYQQTPGQGLQFLFEYFSETQRNKGNFPGRFSGRQFSNSRSEMNVSTLELGDSALYLCASSSARSANTEAFFGQGTRLTVV.

The chain combines TRBV7-9 with TRBJ2-7; TRBD2 agrees at 11 bases. Germline CDR1 SEHNR, CDR2 FQNEAQ (reference sequence). The CDR3 contains 14 residues. J lost 7 bases, V lost 5 bases, and 7 bases had no gene match. CDR3 sequence reads: CASSLTSGAREQYF. In DNA form, the CDR3 reads TGTGCCAGCAGCCTGACTAGCGGGGCCCGAGAGCAGTACTTC.

The chain couples TRBV27 to TRBJ2-1; perhaps TRBD2 as D (6 bases). Germline lookup yields CDR1 MNHEY and CDR2 SMNVEV (reference sequence). Trimming took off 8 bases at V and 7 bases at J, with 18 bases between the two ends. The CDR3 extends over 14 amino acids. The CDR3 loop is CASGLSGLLNEQFF. CDR3 in DNA: TGTGCCAGCGGGCTCTCGGGACTCCTAAATGAGCAGTTCTTC.

The V gene is TRBV7-3, the J gene TRBJ2-5; TRBD1 agrees at 7 bases. The germline CDR1 and CDR2 sequences are SGHTA and FQGTGA. The length of the CDR3 is 14 residues. After removal of 1 base from V and 4 bases from J, the junction contained 3 bases not matched to a gene. The chain's CDR3 is CASSLNRGRETQYF. CDR3 bases: TGTGCCAGCAGCTTAAACAGGGGTCGAGAGACCCAGTACTTC.

This chain links TRBV30 with TRBJ2-5, with TRBD2 matching over 7 bases. The trim removed 0 bases at V and 5 bases at J, leaving 3 bases unmatched. The CDR3 covers 13 residues. Germline assignment: CDR1 GTSNPN and CDR2 SVGIG (reference sequence). CDR3 amino acids: CAWSVQLAETQYF. The CDR3 DNA reads TGTGCCTGGAGTGTACAACTAGCGGAGACCCAGTACTTC.